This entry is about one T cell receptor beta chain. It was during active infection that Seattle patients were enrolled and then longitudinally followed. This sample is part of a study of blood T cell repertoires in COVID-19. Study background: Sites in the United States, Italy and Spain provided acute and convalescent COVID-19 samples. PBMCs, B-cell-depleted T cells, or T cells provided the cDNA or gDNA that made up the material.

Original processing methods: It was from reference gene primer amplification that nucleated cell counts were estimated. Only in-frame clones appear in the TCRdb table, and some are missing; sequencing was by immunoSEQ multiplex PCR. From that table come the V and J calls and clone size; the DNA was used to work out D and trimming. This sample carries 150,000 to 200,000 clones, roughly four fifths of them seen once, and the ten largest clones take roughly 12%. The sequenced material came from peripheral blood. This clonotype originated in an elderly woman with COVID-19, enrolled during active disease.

Here the CDR3 reads CASSASVSTDTQYF. For the CDR3, the DNA is TGCGCCAGCAGCGCTAGCGTCAGCACAGATACGCAGTATTTT. This chain connects TRBV5-1 to TRBJ2-3, with D maybe TRBD2 (6 bases). CDR3 length: 14 residues. V gave up 4 bases and J gave up 0 bases, with 9 bases separating them. CDR1 is SGHRS, CDR2 YFSETQ, per germline.